This T cell receptor (beta chain) was recovered during a study of neurological immune-mediated disorders. TCRdb called the 5' RACE reads again in MiXCR, with one record for every CDR3 protein. The repertoire holds roughly 27,000 distinct CDR3 sequences, with almost 2.5% as singletons. Study-level results: CDR3 amino acid sequences of expanded clones were not shared across subjects, a result suggesting private repertoires in all groups. Patients with HTLV-1-associated myelopathy showed the most TCR clonal expansion. Those with multiple sclerosis showed the least, falling below healthy controls.

It was from 2 million PBMCs stored at -80 C that the unsorted libraries were obtained. Trimming shortened V by 11 bases and J by 1 base, and 15 bases separated the two germline ends. The CDR3 is 14 residues long. This clonotype has a count of ten or more. Its target is unknown. The J gene is TRBJ1-5, the V gene TRBV12-3 or TRBV12-4; D is perhaps TRBD1 (5 bases). This receptor was identified in a woman aged 50 to 60 with multiple sclerosis. Sequencing used PBMCs. The CDR3 DNA reads as TGTGCCTGCCGCCCCGGGGGGAGCAATCAGCCCCAGCATTTT. It codes for CACRPGGSNQPQHF.